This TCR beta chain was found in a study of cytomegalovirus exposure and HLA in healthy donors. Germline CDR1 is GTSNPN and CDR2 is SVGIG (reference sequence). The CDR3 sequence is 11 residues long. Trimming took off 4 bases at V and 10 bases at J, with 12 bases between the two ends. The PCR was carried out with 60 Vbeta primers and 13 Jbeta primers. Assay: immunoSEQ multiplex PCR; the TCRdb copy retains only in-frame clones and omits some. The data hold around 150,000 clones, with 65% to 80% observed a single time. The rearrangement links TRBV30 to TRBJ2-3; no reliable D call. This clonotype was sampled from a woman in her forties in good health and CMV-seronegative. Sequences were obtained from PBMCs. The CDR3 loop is CAWTYERSQYF. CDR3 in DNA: TGTGCCTGGACCTATGAGCGATCGCAGTATTTT.